A selection of T cell receptor beta chains follows, all from one sample in a study of T cells in Graves' hyperthyroidism and ophthalmopathy. TCRdb analysed the multiplex PCR reads with MiXCR anew, one entry per CDR3 protein. Of roughly 500,000 distinct CDR3 sequences listed, around a quarter are singletons. Material: blood. The receptors derive from a woman aged 25 to 45 with Graves' ophthalmopathy. Each CDR3 is given with its conserved first and last residue. Fields, in order: V gene, J gene, clone size, CDR3 protein. Expanded clones get a size class; other rows say once, few or many, or leave the size out.

>TRBV5-1|TRBJ2-4|many
CASRGQGAKNIQYF
>TRBV11-3|TRBJ2-2|many
CASSLVSWLAGGMNTGELFF
>TRBV2|TRBJ1-1|-
CASRAAGTEAFF
>TRBV6-7|TRBJ2-2|few
CASITTGHPNTGELFF
>TRBV27|TRBJ2-7|many
CASRRDLEGDEQYF
>TRBV18|TRBJ1-2|many
CASSPRTGGQANYGYTF
>TRBV19|TRBJ2-5|few
CASTPALGWETQYF
>TRBV20-1|TRBJ2-5|-
CSARDLAEGEETQYF
>TRBV27|TRBJ1-2|once
CASSLRASTGGVYGYTF
>TRBV3-1|TRBJ2-7|many
CASSQRDGPYEQYF
>TRBV29-1|TRBJ2-5|many
CSDVGVSETQYF
>TRBV24-1|TRBJ1-5|few
CATSDPGTGSNQPQHF
>TRBV12-3/TRBV12-4|TRBJ2-5|few
CASSQGGPPETQCF
>TRBV7-9|TRBJ2-5|-
CASRPSGGDRETQYF
>TRBV12-3/TRBV12-4|TRBJ2-5|many
CASSLPGAGETQYF
>TRBV12-3/TRBV12-4|TRBJ2-7|many
CASRKSGGVVEQYF
>TRBV7-8|TRBJ2-2|many
CASSAQGPDTGELFF
>TRBV20-1|TRBJ1-5|many
CSARVTGGYQPQHF
>TRBV10-3|TRBJ1-1|-
CAISPGTDEAFF
>TRBV13|TRBJ1-1|many
CASSTGTGNTEAFF
>TRBV6-5|TRBJ1-1|many
CASSYYRGAEAFF
>TRBV20-1|TRBJ2-2|-
CSARKRTANTGELFF
>TRBV5-1|TRBJ2-2|-
CASSPDSVYTGPIANTGELFF
>TRBV7-8|TRBJ2-5|many
CASSFRLAGGYEQETQYF
>TRBV2|TRBJ2-2|few
CASSEANGELFF
>TRBV27|TRBJ2-7|many
CASNRDRNPYEQYF
>TRBV5-6|TRBJ1-2|-
CASSVQGGRDGYTF
>TRBV12-3/TRBV12-4|TRBJ1-1|few
CASSFWGVYTDAFF
>TRBV12-3/TRBV12-4|TRBJ1-2|-
CASSPPDSSRGYTF
>TRBV7-8|TRBJ1-1|-
CASSLGVETEAFF
>TRBV7-8|TRBJ2-6|-
CASSLSWDRDPGANVLTF
>TRBV24-1|TRBJ2-5|-
CATSETVVTPLQETQYF
>TRBV12-3/TRBV12-4|TRBJ1-5|once
CASSFHRGYQPQHF
>TRBV5-1|TRBJ1-1|few
CASSSSEGSTEAFF
>TRBV11-3|TRBJ2-7|many
CASSSRTGGEQYF
>TRBV7-8|TRBJ1-2|many
CASSLGGDRGYGYTF
>TRBV6-2/TRBV6-3|TRBJ1-1|-
CASSYTPGNTEAFF
>TRBV2|TRBJ2-7|many
CASTHPGSREQYF
>TRBV12-3/TRBV12-4|TRBJ1-1|many
CASTVGARAAYTEAFF
>TRBV5-4|TRBJ1-2|many
CASTHGTNYGYTF
>TRBV20-1|TRBJ2-7|many
CSAPGAGTGHYEQYF
>TRBV9|TRBJ1-1|many
CASSVGRQGSAGSDTEAFF
>TRBV29-1|TRBJ2-2|few
CSVRNAGELFF
>TRBV6-1|TRBJ2-5|-
CASSGWDRGLQETQYF
>TRBV5-4|TRBJ1-6|few
CASSFQSVNSPLHF
>TRBV3-1|TRBJ2-7|-
CASSQGSGQIYGQYF
>TRBV20-1|TRBJ1-5|many
CSARLQGLGNQPQHF
>TRBV5-1|TRBJ1-1|many
CASSLAHGDMNTEAFF
>TRBV19|TRBJ1-5|many
CASGQGINQPQHF
>TRBV30|TRBJ1-1|many
CAWISGTEAFF
>TRBV6-5|TRBJ2-2|many
CASSTGQGRTGELFF
>TRBV30|TRBJ2-5|many
CAWSVNPSFKETQYF
>TRBV6-5|TRBJ1-3|many
CASSYSGGGNTIYF
>TRBV4-2|TRBJ1-1|few
CASSPGQVSRRGTEAFF
>TRBV12-3/TRBV12-4|TRBJ2-2|many
CASRPRFGRLTGELFF
>TRBV10-3|TRBJ1-1|many
CAISGRAEGTEAFF
>TRBV6-4|TRBJ1-2|-
CASSWDRVNGENGYTF
>TRBV2|TRBJ1-5|many
CASSMGTGFQPQHF
>TRBV4-1|TRBJ2-7|few
CASTQGGGYDGEQYF
>TRBV2|TRBJ1-2|many
CASSEAGQLYGYTF